Given below is one T cell receptor beta chain in context. The antigen is undetermined. This entry belongs to a study of cytomegalovirus exposure and HLA in healthy donors. Study outcomes and limitations: The authors excluded some V segments, including TRBV6-2 and TRBV6-3, as indistinguishable. Association of a missense DCLRE1C variant with TCR beta V- and J-gene trimming was reported in a later analysis. Most sequenced TCRs were rare (though some public TCRs occurred in many donors).

This CDR3 is built from 14 residues. Germline CDR1 reads MNHEY; CDR2 reads SVGAGI. Trimming removed 5 bases at V and 8 bases at J, with 18 bases between. Vbeta (60) and Jbeta (13) primers were used in the PCR. This table comes from immunoSEQ multiplex PCR, and its TCRdb copy is limited to in-frame clones, with some not included. Here the sample spans 200,000 or so clones, approximately 85% being singletons. The donors comprised healthy bone marrow donors. Material: PBMCs. The TCR was taken from a woman in her fifties or sixties in good health and CMV-seropositive. The V call is TRBV6-5, the J call TRBJ1-2, with D possibly being TRBD1 (6 bases). CDR3 loop: CASSRPDRALGYTF. The DNA for the CDR3 is TGTGCCAGCAGTCGCCCGGACAGAGCCCTGGGCTACACCTTC.